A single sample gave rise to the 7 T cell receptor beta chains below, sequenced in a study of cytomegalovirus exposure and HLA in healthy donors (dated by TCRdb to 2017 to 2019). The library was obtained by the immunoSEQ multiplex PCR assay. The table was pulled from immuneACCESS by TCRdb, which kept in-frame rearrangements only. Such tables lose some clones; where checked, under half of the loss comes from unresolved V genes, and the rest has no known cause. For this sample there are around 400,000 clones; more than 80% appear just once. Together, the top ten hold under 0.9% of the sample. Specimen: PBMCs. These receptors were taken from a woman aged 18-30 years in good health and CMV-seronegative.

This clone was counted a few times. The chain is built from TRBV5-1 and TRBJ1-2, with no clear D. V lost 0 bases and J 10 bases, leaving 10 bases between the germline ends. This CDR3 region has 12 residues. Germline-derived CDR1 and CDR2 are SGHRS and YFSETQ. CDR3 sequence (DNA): TGCGCCAGCAGCTTGGCGGCGGAACACTACACCTTC. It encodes CASSLAAEHYTF. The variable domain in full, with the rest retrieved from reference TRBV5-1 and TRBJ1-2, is KAGVTQTPRYLIKTRGQQVTLSCSPISGHRSVSWYQQTPGQGLQFLFEYFSETQRNKGNFPGRFSGRQFSNSRSEMNVSTLELGDSALYLCASSLAAEHYTFGSGTRLTVV.

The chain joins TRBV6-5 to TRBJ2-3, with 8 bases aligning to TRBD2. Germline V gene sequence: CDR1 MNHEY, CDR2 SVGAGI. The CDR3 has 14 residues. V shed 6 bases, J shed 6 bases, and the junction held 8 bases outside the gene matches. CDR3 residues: CASSATGGVDTQYF. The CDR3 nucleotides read TGTGCCAGCAGCGCTACGGGGGGGGTTGATACGCAGTATTTT.

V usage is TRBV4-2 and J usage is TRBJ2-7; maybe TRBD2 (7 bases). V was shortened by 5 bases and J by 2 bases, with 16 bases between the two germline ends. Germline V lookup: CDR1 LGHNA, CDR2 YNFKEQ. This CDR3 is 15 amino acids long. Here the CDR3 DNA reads TGTGCCAGCAGCGAGAGGGAGGGGGAAACCTACGAGCAGTACTTC. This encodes CASSEREGETYEQYF.

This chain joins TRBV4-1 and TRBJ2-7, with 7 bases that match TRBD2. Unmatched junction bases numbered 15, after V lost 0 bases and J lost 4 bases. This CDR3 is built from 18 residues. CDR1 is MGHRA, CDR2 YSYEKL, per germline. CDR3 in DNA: TGCGCCAGCAGCCAAGACCCCTCATTGGGAGGGGTGGGATACGAGCAGTACTTC. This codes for CASSQDPSLGGVGYEQYF.

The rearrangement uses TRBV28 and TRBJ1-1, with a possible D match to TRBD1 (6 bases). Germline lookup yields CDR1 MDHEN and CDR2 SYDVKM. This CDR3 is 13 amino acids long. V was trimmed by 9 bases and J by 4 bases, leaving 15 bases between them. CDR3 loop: CASLGGSRTEAFF. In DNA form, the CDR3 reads TGTGCCAGTTTAGGGGGAAGTCGCACTGAAGCTTTCTTT.

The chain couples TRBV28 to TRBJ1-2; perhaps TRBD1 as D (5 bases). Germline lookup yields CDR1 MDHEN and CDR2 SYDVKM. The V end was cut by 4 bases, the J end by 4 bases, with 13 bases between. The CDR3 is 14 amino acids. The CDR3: CASSWGFGGYGYTF. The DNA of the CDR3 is TGTGCCAGCAGTTGGGGTTTCGGGGGCTATGGCTACACCTTC.

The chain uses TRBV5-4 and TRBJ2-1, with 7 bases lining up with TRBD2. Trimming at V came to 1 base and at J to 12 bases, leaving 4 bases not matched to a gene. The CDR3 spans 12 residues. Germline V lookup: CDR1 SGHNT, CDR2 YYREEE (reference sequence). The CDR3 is CASSLTGGGQFF. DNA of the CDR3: TGTGCCAGCAGCTTGACGGGAGGTGGGCAGTTCTTC.